This TCR beta chain was sequenced in a study of blood T cell repertoires in COVID-19. Overall study context: COVID-19 samples from acute and convalescent phases originated in the United States, Italy and Spain.

Deletions cut 4 bases from V and 4 bases from J, with 14 bases between. Germline V gene sequence: CDR1 MNHEY, CDR2 SVGAGI. CDR3 size: 16 residues. In the authors' methods: By means of reference gene primer amplification, nucleated cell counts were estimated. The protocol was immunoSEQ multiplex PCR, while the TCRdb copy is restricted to in-frame clones and leaves out a portion. V, J and clone size reflect that table, while D and trimming were determined from the DNA. Among 73,000 or so clones listed, more than 85% were seen once. Material for sequencing was peripheral blood. The chain carries TRBV6-5 and TRBJ1-6, with TRBD1 as a possible D gene (6 bases). This sequence was found in a human donor with active COVID-19. The donor label of this sample is uncertain. CDR3 residues: CASSSDRSFYNSPLHF. The CDR3 nucleotides are TGTGCCAGCAGTTCAGACAGGAGTTTTTATAATTCACCCCTCCACTTT.